The sequence of this T cell receptor (beta chain) was determined in a study of blood T cell repertoires in COVID-19. Method: immunoSEQ multiplex PCR; TCRdb's copy keeps in-frame clones and lacks some. The table records some 150,000 clones, about four fifths of them present only once. The CDR3 totals 18 residues. CDR1 SGDLS and CDR2 YYNGEE come from the germline V gene. The V segment lost 4 bases and the J segment 0 bases; nucleotides outside the gene matches: 9. Recruitment covered about two dozen US areas and drew participants whose ages spanned about 18 to 100 years. Participants' reported clinical history set cohort assignment.

The source material was PBMCs or T cells enriched from blood (not recorded which). V and J are TRBV9 and TRBJ2-1; 11 bases are shared with TRBD2. This receptor was obtained from a young woman who had been exposed to COVID-19. CDR3 protein: CASSQGGSGRASYNEQFF. CDR3 nucleotide sequence: TGTGCCAGCAGCCAAGGGGGTAGCGGGAGGGCCTCCTACAATGAGCAGTTCTTC.